This TCR beta chain was profiled in a study of T cell changes during pregnancy in multiple sclerosis. This CDR3 contains 13 residues. The germline V gene encodes CDR1 GTSNPN and CDR2 SVGIG (reference sequence). The V gene lost 1 base and the J gene lost 2 bases, with 9 bases spanning the gap. Produced via immunoSEQ multiplex PCR; TCRdb's table is partial and in-frame only. The table lists tens of thousands of clones, roughly 89% of them singletons. J is TRBJ2-7 and V is TRBV30, with TRBD2 as a possible D gene (5 bases). This sample comprised CD4+ T cells from peripheral blood mononuclear cells, obtained in the second trimester of pregnancy. This sequence originates from a female donor with multiple sclerosis, enrolled in a pregnancy study. The DNA of the CDR3 is TGTGCCTGGAGTGATCGGGGAACCTACGAGCAGTACTTC. Its protein is CAWSDRGTYEQYF.